Shown below are 7 T cell receptor beta chains from a single sample sequenced in a study of blood T cells in healthy people across ages. It was with a sample-barcoded 5' primer and a J-beta primer mix that a second PCR of about 6 to 12 cycles was run. TCRdb ran MiXCR on the 5' RACE reads and lists one entry per CDR3 protein. The data contain about 1,400,000 distinct CDR3 sequences, roughly 40% of them singletons. The sequenced sample consisted of blood. The receptors originated from a young woman in good health.

This sequence joins TRBV20-1 and TRBJ1-1; 7 bases match TRBD1. In germline, CDR1 is DFQATT, CDR2 SNEGSKA (reference sequence). The CDR3 consists of 15 residues. V shed 5 bases, J shed 0 bases, and the junction held 9 bases outside the gene matches. CDR3 DNA sequence: TGCAGTGCTCCGACGGGACAGACCATGAACACTGAAGCTTTCTTT. It codes for CSAPTGQTMNTEAFF.

This clonotype was observed a handful of times. The chain couples TRBV20-1 to TRBJ2-1; D is undetermined. Trimming took 6 bases from V and 2 from J, leaving 8 bases between them. The CDR3 totals 12 residues. In germline, CDR1 is DFQATT, CDR2 SNEGSKA (reference sequence). CDR3 nucleotides: TGCAGTGCCCTTAGCCCCTACAATGAGCAGTTCTTC. It encodes CSALSPYNEQFF.

V usage is TRBV7-2 and J usage is TRBJ1-6, with D unresolved. The germline V and J ends were trimmed by 2 bases and 11 bases, with 7 bases remaining between them. Germline CDR1 reads SGHTA; CDR2 reads FQGNSA. The CDR3 loop spans 12 amino acids. The CDR3 sequence: CASSLTAPPLHF. The DNA of the CDR3 is TGTGCCAGCAGCTTAACGGCCCCACCCCTCCACTTT.

V is TRBV7-2 and J is TRBJ2-5; 10 nucleotides agree with TRBD2. The V gene's germline CDR1 is SGHTA and CDR2 FQGNSA. V dropped 6 bases and J dropped 11; count of bases not matched to a gene: 18. This CDR3 spans 16 amino acids. The CDR3 spells CASSINALAGDNEQYF. CDR3 nucleotide sequence: TGTGCCAGCAGTATAAACGCCCTAGCGGGGGACAATGAGCAGTACTTC.

This rearrangement joins TRBV14 to TRBJ1-2; no clear D gene. Looked up from germline, CDR1 is SGHDN and CDR2 is FVKESK. The CDR3 totals 15 residues. V was cut by 0 bases and J by 5 bases, with 13 bases left in between. CDR3 DNA: TGTGCCAGCAGCCAAGAAATAGGGAGCCCATATGGCTACACCTTC. The encoded protein is CASSQEIGSPYGYTF. Full variable domain (remainder filled in from reference TRBV14 and TRBJ1-2): EAGVTQFPSHSVIEKGQTVTLRCDPISGHDNLYWYRRVMGKEIKFLLHFVKESKQDESGMPNNRFLAERTGGTYSTLKVQPAELEDSGVYFCASSQEIGSPYGYTFGSGTRLTVV.

Comment on this clonotype: This may be a read error, as it is one base from a much larger clone. The V gene is TRBV10-3, the J gene TRBJ2-5, with TRBD2 identical over 10 bases. CDR3 length: 13 amino acids. Per the germline V gene, CDR1 is ENHRY and CDR2 is SYGVKD. CDR3 region: CATKTSGQETRYF. CDR3 sequence (DNA): TGTGCCACCAAGACTAGCGGGCAAGAGACCCGGTACTTC.

This CDR3 reads CASRGTGGASSYNEQYF. CDR3 coding DNA: TGTGCCAGCAGGGGGACAGGGGGCGCAAGCTCCTACAATGAGCAGTACTTC. The chain links TRBV27 to TRBJ2-1, with 12 bases that match TRBD1. The J call is doubtful: the DNA matches TRBJ2-7 better. CDR1 is MNHEY and CDR2 is SMNVEV in the germline V gene (reference sequence). The CDR3 totals 17 residues.